This T cell receptor (beta chain) originates from a study of CD8 T cells in ankylosing spondylitis. This clonotype was counted at least ten times. The target antigen is unknown. General study points: Characteristic of ankylosing spondylitis blood, it appeared, was a TCR beta motif comprising eight highly homologous variants. Reportedly, significant enrichment of disease-linked clones occurred in matched ankylosing spondylitis synovial fluid. With a CD8+ phenotype, disease-linked clones were relatively rare in peripheral blood.

Libraries for TCR beta were made by quantitative 5'-RACE with molecular barcodes. TCRdb called the 5' RACE reads again in MiXCR, with one record for every CDR3 protein. The top ten clones hold around 4.3% of a sample with about 140,000 distinct CDR3 sequences, more than 9.5% of them seen once. This CDR3 is built from 14 residues. Deletions cut 2 bases from V and 0 bases from J, with 8 bases between. CDR1 and CDR2 (germline): SGHRS, YFSETQ. The clonotype was recovered from a female donor with ankylosing spondylitis or in good health (not recorded which). The chain links TRBV5-1 to TRBJ1-1; D perhaps matches TRBD1 (6 bases). The source material was blood, either unsorted or a sorted T cell fraction (not recorded which). The CDR3 sequence is CASSFEGVNTEAFF. As DNA, the CDR3 is TGCGCCAGCAGCTTTGAGGGGGTGAACACTGAAGCTTTCTTT.